Shown below are 11 T cell receptor beta chains from a single sample sequenced in a study of blood T cells in healthy people across ages. Together with a sample-barcoded 5' primer, a J-beta primer mix was included in a second PCR lasting roughly 7 to 11 cycles. A single record per CDR3 protein comes from TCRdb applying MiXCR to the 5' RACE reads. This table holds hundreds of thousands of distinct CDR3 sequences, over 40% found once. The specimen sequenced was blood. Receptors were obtained from a man aged 80 or over in good health.

This chain uses TRBV4-1 with TRBJ2-3; 8 bases align to TRBD2. Germline V gene lookup returns CDR1 MGHRA and CDR2 YSYEKL. J was trimmed by 2 bases and V by 4 bases; bases with no gene match: 11. The CDR3 sequence is 17 residues long. For the CDR3, the DNA is TGCGCCAGCAGCCCCCCCGGAGCGGGGGCAGTCACAGATACGCAGTATTTT. This encodes CASSPPGAGAVTDTQYF.

V gene TRBV6-2 or TRBV6-3 combines with J gene TRBJ2-3, with no clear D. Germline V gene lookup returns CDR1 MNHEY and CDR2 SVGEGT. The V gene lost 5 bases and the J gene lost 0 bases, with 9 bases spanning the gap. The CDR3 is 14 residues long. The DNA of the CDR3 is TGTGCCAGCAGTCCAATTACTAGCACAGATACGCAGTATTTT. This sequence encodes CASSPITSTDTQYF.

This clonotype was seen only a few times. This chain links TRBV12-3 or TRBV12-4 with TRBJ2-3; D gene uncertain. V dropped 6 bases and J dropped 0 bases, with 10 bases sitting between them. The CDR3 consists of 14 residues. CDR3 coding DNA: TGTGCCAGCAGGAGGTCAAGTAGCACAGATACGCAGTATTTT. Translating it yields CASRRSSSTDTQYF.

This clonotype was detected a few times. Just one base apart from a much larger clone, this may be a read error. J is TRBJ2-1 and V is TRBV5-1; D unclear. The CDR3 covers 14 residues. Germline V gene data show CDR1 as SGHRS and CDR2 as YFSETQ. V gave up 4 bases and J gave up 7 bases, with 15 bases separating them. The CDR3 sequence: CASSVASGQNEQFF. The CDR3 nucleotides read TGCGCCAGCAGCGTGGCCTCTGGGCAGAATGAGCAGTTCTTC.

This clonotype showed up many times. A clone one base away is much larger, so this may be a read error. The chain is built from TRBV27 and TRBJ2-5; TRBD1 is a possible D gene (5 bases). The CDR3 length is 14 residues. With 5 bases removed from V and 3 bases from J, the gap between germline ends came to 13 bases. The V gene's germline CDR1 is MNHEY and CDR2 SMNVEV (reference sequence). This CDR3 reads CASSVLGREETQYF. The CDR3 DNA reads as TGTGCCAGCAGTGTATTGGGCAGGGAAGAGACCCAGTACTTC.

V gene TRBV4-3 combines with J gene TRBJ1-6; maybe TRBD1 (5 bases). The CDR3 loop spans 17 amino acids. The germline V gene has CDR1 LGHNA and CDR2 YSLEER. Trimming stripped 1 base from V and 7 bases from J, with 17 bases between. This CDR3 reads CASSQGTGAVRNSPLHF. In DNA form, the CDR3 reads TGCGCCAGCAGCCAAGGGACCGGGGCGGTGAGGAATTCACCCCTCCACTTT.

This CDR3 is CSARGKRGSSYNEQFF. The CDR3 DNA reads TGCAGTGCTAGGGGGAAGCGGGGCAGCTCCTACAATGAGCAGTTCTTC. This chain links TRBV20-1 with TRBJ2-1; the match to TRBD2 covers 7 bases. The CDR3 extends over 16 amino acids. CDR1 DFQATT and CDR2 SNEGSKA come from the germline V gene (reference sequence). The trim removed 3 bases at V and 0 bases at J, leaving 8 bases unmatched.

The chain recombines TRBV5-5 with TRBJ2-5; 7 bases are shared with TRBD2. V lost 4 bases and J lost 5; bases outside the gene matches: 8. This CDR3 has 14 amino acids. Germline V gene sequence: CDR1 SGHKS, CDR2 YYEKEE (reference sequence). Written as DNA, the CDR3 is TGTGCCAGCAGCAAAGCGGGGTTAGGGGAGACCCAGTACTTC. Translated: CASSKAGLGETQYF. Variable domain in full (rest from reference TRBV5-5 and TRBJ2-5): DAGVTQSPTHLIKTRGQQVTLRCSPISGHKSVSWYQQVLGQGPQFIFQYYEKEERGRGNFPDRFSARQFPNYSSELNVNALLLGDSALYLCASSKAGLGETQYFGPGTRLLVL.

This clonotype was seen a handful of times. CDR3 protein: CASSQTGELFF. The CDR3 region has the DNA TGCGCCAGCAGCCAGACCGGGGAGCTGTTTTTT. The chain links TRBV4-3 to TRBJ2-2; D is uncertain. There are 11 residues in the CDR3. The V gene's germline CDR1 is LGHNA and CDR2 YSLEER. The V end was cut by 3 bases, the J end by 5 bases, with 1 base between.

About this clonotype: An end of the junction does not agree with germline; a read error may underlie this. J is TRBJ2-7 and V is TRBV6-1; 8 nucleotides match TRBD1. Germline CDR1 is MNHNS and CDR2 is SASEGT. This CDR3 has 16 residues. The CDR3 region has the DNA TGTGCCAACAGTGCCCCGGGACAGGCGGCTTCCTACGAGCAGTACTTC. Protein product: CANSAPGQAASYEQYF.

This sequence joins TRBV7-2 and TRBJ1-2; weak D call: TRBD1 (5 bases). CDR1 and CDR2 (germline): SGHTA, FQGNSA. The V end lost 5 bases, the J end lost 4 bases, and 14 bases lay between the germline ends. This CDR3 is 14 amino acids long. The chain's CDR3 is CASSPLGRSYGYTF. DNA of the CDR3: TGTGCCAGCAGCCCCCTGGGACGGTCCTATGGCTACACCTTC.